This T cell receptor (beta chain) is drawn from a study of T cell responses to AZD1222 COVID-19 vaccine. Study outcomes and limitations: At baseline, just 5 or 6 AZD1222 recipients tested seropositive.

CDR3 length: 14 amino acids. Looked up from germline, CDR1 is SGHAT and CDR2 is FQNNGV. After removal of 4 bases from V and 3 bases from J, the junction contained 4 bases not matched to a gene. This clone was seen a few times. The antigen remains unidentified. Using immunoSEQ multiplex PCR, the repertoire was profiled, and TCRdb retains in-frame clones only, with some absent. The data contain 150,000 to 200,000 clones, around 94% of them singletons. The TCR sequence derives from an adult who received the AZD1222 COVID-19 vaccine. This chain uses TRBV11-2 with TRBJ2-7; 9 nucleotides align to TRBD1. The material sequenced was peripheral blood, taken 28 days after the second AZD1222 dose. The CDR3 DNA reads TGTGCCAGCAGCTCCTGGGACAGGGACTACGAGCAGTACTTC. This translates into CASSSWDRDYEQYF.